The 13 T cell receptor beta chains reported below all come from one sample, sequenced in a study of cytomegalovirus exposure and HLA in healthy donors. Primers included in the PCR were 60 Vbeta and 13 Jbeta primers. Data came from immunoSEQ multiplex PCR; TCRdb stores just in-frame clones and leaves some out. The table includes about 62,000 clones, 80% to 90% detected once. Material: PBMCs. All receptors come from a woman aged 25 to 45 in good health and CMV-seronegative.

The chain uses TRBV7-2 and TRBJ1-4, with unresolved D. V lost 2 bases and J lost 8, with 6 bases in between. From germline, CDR1 is SGHTA and CDR2 FQGNSA. The CDR3 covers 12 residues. The CDR3 DNA sequence: TGTGCCAGCAGCTTATACGGGGAAAAACTGTTTTTT. Translation: CASSLYGEKLFF.

The V gene is TRBV11-2, the J gene TRBJ1-1; TRBD1 agrees at 7 bases. CDR1 and CDR2 (germline): SGHAT, FQNNGV. V gave up 1 base and J gave up 3 bases; unmatched junction bases: 5. The CDR3 contains 15 residues. The CDR3 loop reads CASSLGGTGDTEAFF. Here the CDR3 DNA reads TGTGCCAGCAGCTTAGGGGGAACAGGGGACACTGAAGCTTTCTTT.

This chain connects TRBV7-2 to TRBJ2-7; D is perhaps TRBD1 (5 bases). The CDR3 length is 15 residues. V shed 1 base and J shed 1 base, with 11 bases lying between them. Germline V CDR1 and CDR2: SGHTA, FQGNSA. The CDR3 DNA reads TGTGCCAGCAGCTTAGAGGGGCAAACGTCCTACGAGCAGTACTTC. This translates into CASSLEGQTSYEQYF.

The chain is built from TRBV15 and TRBJ2-6, with a weak D call TRBD1 (5 bases). Germline loops: CDR1 LNHNV, CDR2 YYDKDF (reference sequence). The V end was cut by 3 bases, the J end by 3 bases, with 21 bases between. This CDR3 has 19 residues. CDR3 protein: CATSREKAGFLGGANVLTF. The DNA for the CDR3 is TGTGCCACCAGCAGGGAAAAGGCAGGGTTCCTGGGTGGGGCCAACGTCCTGACTTTC. The variable domain in full, with the rest retrieved from reference TRBV15 and TRBJ2-6, is DAMVIQNPRYQVTQFGKPVTLSCSQTLNHNVMYWYQQKSSQAPKLLFHYYDKDFNNEADTPDNFQSRRPNTSFCFLDIRSPGLGDTAMYLCATSREKAGFLGGANVLTFGAGSRLTVL.

This clone was seen more than once but under ten times. The V and J genes are TRBV27 and TRBJ1-5; 11 bases are shared with TRBD1. The germline V gene encodes CDR1 MNHEY and CDR2 SMNVEV (reference sequence). V lost 1 base to trimming and J lost 6 bases; unmatched junction nucleotides: 11. The CDR3 runs to 18 residues. In nucleotides, the CDR3 is TGTGCCAGCAGTTTATATTGGACAGGGGGCGCGTCGGGTCAGCCCCAGCATTTT. This sequence encodes CASSLYWTGGASGQPQHF.

The chain joins TRBV5-1 to TRBJ1-1; TRBD1 matches at 7 bases. CDR1 is SGHRS, CDR2 YFSETQ, per germline. With 6 bases clipped from V and 4 bases from J, the junction kept 9 bases outside the gene matches. The length of the CDR3 is 14 residues. CDR3 residues: CASTRQGEGTEAFF. In nucleotides, the CDR3 is TGCGCCAGCACCAGACAGGGAGAAGGCACTGAAGCTTTCTTT.

The CDR3 sequence is CASSLQPPDTEAFF. The CDR3 nucleotides are TGCGCCAGCAGCCTACAGCCCCCGGACACTGAAGCTTTCTTT. J is TRBJ1-1 and V is TRBV5-1; D gene unclear. This CDR3 has 14 residues. The germline V gene encodes CDR1 SGHRS and CDR2 YFSETQ. V was cut by 4 bases and J by 3 bases, with 13 bases left in between.

The rearrangement uses TRBV4-3 and TRBJ2-6, with 7 bases identical to TRBD2. The CDR3 contains 17 residues. Germline values: CDR1 LGHNA, CDR2 YSLEER. V lost 2 bases and J lost 2; bases outside the gene matches: 6. In DNA, the CDR3 is TGCGCCAGCAGCCAACAAGGACTAGGCCCTGGGGCCAACGTCCTGACTTTC. This encodes CASSQQGLGPGANVLTF.

CDR3 protein: CASSEWRRKLFF. CDR3 sequence (DNA): TGCGCCAGCAGTGAGTGGAGGAGGAAACTGTTTTTT. The chain employs TRBV10-2 and TRBJ1-4; D is undetermined. Per the germline V gene, CDR1 is WSHSY and CDR2 is SAAADI. Trimming shortened V by 1 base and J by 11 bases, and 8 bases separated the two germline ends. This CDR3 has 12 amino acids.

The chain employs TRBV5-4 and TRBJ2-7; weak D call: TRBD1 (6 bases). The CDR3 covers 15 residues. From germline, CDR1 is SGHNT and CDR2 YYREEE (reference sequence). The V end was cut by 4 bases, the J end by 0 bases, with 14 bases between. The CDR3: CASSGGTMGSYEQYF. The CDR3, as DNA: TGTGCCAGCAGCGGTGGGACAATGGGCTCCTACGAGCAGTACTTC.

CDR3 DNA sequence: TGTGCCAGCAGTGACTCAACAGGACACAATGAGCAGTTCTTC. This encodes CASSDSTGHNEQFF. The rearrangement joins TRBV6-4 to TRBJ2-1; possible D gene TRBD1, 5 bases. Germline assignment: CDR1 MRHNA and CDR2 SNTAGT. The CDR3 loop spans 14 amino acids. Trimming shortened V by 0 bases and J by 5 bases, and 8 bases separated the two germline ends.

V and J are TRBV6-5 and TRBJ1-5, with TRBD1 as a possible D gene (5 bases). V lost 2 bases to trimming and J lost 3 bases, with 8 bases between them. The CDR3 runs 14 residues. The germline V gene has CDR1 MNHEY and CDR2 SVGAGI. Written as DNA, the CDR3 is TGTGCCAGCAGTTACAAGGGGCTCAATCAGCCCCAGCATTTT. The encoded protein is CASSYKGLNQPQHF.

This clone was seen a handful of times. V usage is TRBV6-4 and J usage is TRBJ2-3, with D possibly TRBD2 on 6 matching bases. Germline V lookup: CDR1 MRHNA, CDR2 SNTAGT. This CDR3 has 15 residues. Deletions cut 8 bases from V and 0 bases from J, with 15 bases between. CDR3 DNA sequence: TGTGCCAGCGCCCCCCGTGCGGGGAGCACAGATACGCAGTATTTT. This encodes CASAPRAGSTDTQYF.